The 30 T cell receptor beta chains in this list originate from one sample, sequenced in a study of human T cells and chemical hapten exposure. Via MiXCR, TCRdb re-called the 5' RACE reads, giving one row per CDR3 protein. The data show 110,000 to 150,000 distinct CDR3 sequences, 3.5% to 5% seen once. Extraction yielded total RNA from whole blood (unfractionated). The receptors were gathered from a female donor in good health.

This clonotype has at least ten counts. The rearrangement links TRBV23-1 to TRBJ2-4; 7 bases line up with TRBD1. TRBV23-1 is classed as an ORF, of uncertain function. Trimming cost V 8 bases and J 3 bases; bases outside gene matches: 19. CDR3 size: 18 residues. This CDR3 is CASRTEIRTGAYKNIQYF. The CDR3 bases are TGCGCCAGCCGCACCGAGATCCGGACAGGAGCCTACAAAAACATTCAGTACTTC.

The sample holds many counts of this clonotype. The CDR3 is CASSREGISSYEQYF. DNA for the CDR3: TGTGCCAGCTCTCGGGAGGGGATCAGCTCCTACGAGCAGTACTTC. The chain uses TRBV18 and TRBJ2-7; 8 bases are a match to TRBD2. J lost 0 bases, V lost 6 bases, and 7 bases had no gene match. This CDR3 region has 15 residues. Germline V lookup: CDR1 KGHSH, CDR2 LQKENI.

This clonotype was observed at least ten times. This chain uses TRBV20-1 with TRBJ2-2, with TRBD1 matching 8 bases. V was pared by 7 bases and J by 7 bases, with 17 bases of the junction left unmatched. CDR1 and CDR2 (germline): DFQATT, SNEGSKA (reference sequence). This CDR3 has 16 amino acids. The CDR3 region is CSGQHRGALDVGELFF. CDR3 bases: TGCAGTGGCCAACACAGGGGGGCGTTGGATGTCGGGGAGCTGTTTTTT.

This clonotype was seen more than once but under ten times. The V gene is TRBV6-6, the J gene TRBJ1-5, with 8 positions matching TRBD1. Losses at the gene ends were 10 bases for V and 6 bases for J; bases not matched to a gene: 17. This CDR3 comprises 16 residues. Per germline, CDR1 MNHNY and CDR2 SVGAGI (reference sequence). CDR3 nucleotides: TGTGCCACCACCACCTCTCGGGCAGGGGGCAGTCAGCCCCAGCATTTT. Protein product: CATTTSRAGGSQPQHF.

In this sample, this clonotype turned up many times. J is TRBJ1-3 and V is TRBV7-9; tentative D call: TRBD1 (6 bases). The CDR3 is 14 residues long. Deletions cut 8 bases from V and 2 bases from J, with 13 bases between. Germline V gene lookup returns CDR1 SEHNR and CDR2 FQNEAQ (reference sequence). The CDR3, as DNA: TGTGCCAGCGCCTTACAGGGCCCTGGAAACACCATATATTTT. Translating gives CASALQGPGNTIYF.

This clonotype was detected ten times or more. The chain has TRBV3-1 and TRBJ1-2, with 8 positions matching TRBD1. This CDR3 has 18 amino acids. Germline V lookup: CDR1 LGHDT, CDR2 YNNKEL (reference sequence). V was pared by 2 bases and J by 2 bases, with 13 bases of the junction left unmatched. CDR3 DNA: TGTGCCAGCAGCCAACCAAGCGATGGACAGGGCCGCAACTATGGCTACACCTTC. Its translation is CASSQPSDGQGRNYGYTF.

This clonotype was found many times. The chain combines TRBV28 with TRBJ2-4; no definite D call. This CDR3 contains 14 residues. CDR1 and CDR2 (germline): MDHEN, SYDVKM. V was clipped by 2 bases and J by 7 bases, with 12 bases between them. The DNA for the CDR3 is TGTGCCAGCAGTTTACGTCAGGACGCCAACATTCAGTACTTC. The encoded protein is CASSLRQDANIQYF.

This clonotype was recorded a few times. The J gene is TRBJ1-3, the V gene TRBV29-1; D gene uncertain. Germline lookup yields CDR1 SQVTM and CDR2 ANQGSEA. The CDR3 is 14 amino acids. Trimming removed 3 bases at V and 0 bases at J, with 9 bases between. CDR3 in DNA: TGCAGCGTTGAGGGGATTGCCTCTGGAAACACCATATATTTT. This codes for CSVEGIASGNTIYF.

This clonotype was counted ten times or more. The chain joins TRBV6-6 to TRBJ2-7; TRBD1 matches 10 bases. From germline, CDR1 is MNHNY and CDR2 SVGAGI (reference sequence). J was trimmed by 9 bases and V by 7 bases; bases with no gene match: 12. This CDR3 contains 14 residues. CDR3 loop: CASTLGDRGIGQYF. For the CDR3, the DNA is TGTGCCAGCACCCTGGGGGACAGGGGAATAGGGCAGTACTTC.

This clonotype was recorded at least ten times. The V gene is TRBV27, the J gene TRBJ2-5; D is possibly TRBD1 or TRBD2 (5 bases each). Per germline, CDR1 MNHEY and CDR2 SMNVEV (reference sequence). V gave up 3 bases and J gave up 2 bases, with 10 bases separating them. This CDR3 is built from 14 residues. The CDR3 nucleotides are TGTGCCAGCAGTTTTTTGGGGGTACAAGAGACCCAGTACTTC. This gives the protein CASSFLGVQETQYF.

At least ten counts were recorded for this clonotype. The gene calls are TRBV2 and TRBJ1-2; D remains ambiguous. This CDR3 is 14 amino acids long. V lost 4 bases to trimming and J lost 6 bases, with 15 bases between them. Germline V gene lookup returns CDR1 SNHLY and CDR2 FYNNEI. DNA of the CDR3: TGTGCCAGCAGTGCTGACACGGAAATCGATGGCTACACCTTC. Translated: CASSADTEIDGYTF.

This clonotype showed up many times. The chain employs TRBV18 and TRBJ2-3, with no clear D. Germline values: CDR1 KGHSH, CDR2 LQKENI. This CDR3 is 14 amino acids long. Trimming cost V 6 bases and J 4 bases, with 14 bases left between them. The CDR3 loop is CASSLAPSSDTQYF. In DNA form, the CDR3 reads TGTGCCAGCTCCCTGGCTCCCAGTTCAGATACGCAGTATTTT. The full variable domain, in which reference TRBV18 and TRBJ2-3 provide the parts outside the CDR3, is NAGVMQNPRHLVRRRGQEARLRCSPMKGHSHVYWYRQLPEEGLKFMVYLQKENIIDESGMPKERFSAEFPKEGPSILRIQQVVRGDSAAYFCASSLAPSSDTQYFGPGTRLTVL.

This clonotype was picked up many times. The rearrangement links TRBV5-1 to TRBJ2-7; D unclear. Germline V gives CDR1 SGHRS, CDR2 YFSETQ. Trimming removed 0 bases from V and 3 bases from J, with 13 bases in between. This CDR3 region has 15 residues. In DNA form, the CDR3 reads TGCGCCAGCAGCTTGGGTATAACTAAGTTCTACGAGCAGTACTTC. It specifies CASSLGITKFYEQYF. Complete variable domain (other parts from reference TRBV5-1 and TRBJ2-7): KAGVTQTPRYLIKTRGQQVTLSCSPISGHRSVSWYQQTPGQGLQFLFEYFSETQRNKGNFPGRFSGRQFSNSRSEMNVSTLELGDSALYLCASSLGITKFYEQYFGPGTRLTVT.

The chain joins TRBV24-1 to TRBJ2-5; 8 nucleotides match TRBD2. The CDR3 covers 15 residues. With V trimmed by 5 bases and J by 4 bases, 8 bases remained unmatched. Germline loops: CDR1 KGHDR, CDR2 SFDVKD. The CDR3 DNA reads TGTGCCACCAGTGCGGGGGGGCAAGGTACAGAGACCCAGTACTTC. This encodes CATSAGGQGTETQYF.

This clonotype was observed at least ten times. The J gene is TRBJ2-3, the V gene TRBV4-2; 9 bases match TRBD1. This CDR3 comprises 17 residues. V trimming: 3 bases; J trimming: 0 bases; junction bases outside the gene matches: 7. The germline V gene has CDR1 LGHNA and CDR2 YNFKEQ. As DNA, the CDR3 is TGTGCCAGCAGCCAGCCTGACAGGGGGGCTAGCACAGATACGCAGTATTTT. The encoded protein is CASSQPDRGASTDTQYF.

In this sample, this clonotype turned up many times. The rearrangement links TRBV6-1 to TRBJ1-1; D uncertain. CDR3 length equals 15 residues. Trimming left V 0 bases short and J 0 bases short, with 8 bases between. The V gene's germline CDR1 is MNHNS and CDR2 SASEGT. CDR3 sequence: CASSEAWPLNTEAFF. The DNA for the CDR3 is TGTGCCAGCAGTGAAGCGTGGCCGCTGAACACTGAAGCTTTCTTT.

DNA of the CDR3: TGTGCCAGCAGTTCACGATCGGGAGCCCAGCATTTT. This translates into CASSSRSGAQHF. The chain employs TRBV12-3 or TRBV12-4 and TRBJ1-5; the D is unclear. V was trimmed by 4 bases and J by 11 bases, leaving 12 bases between them. This CDR3 has 12 amino acids.

The table lists this clonotype with many counts. The V gene is TRBV7-9, the J gene TRBJ2-5, with D tentatively TRBD2 (6 bases). CDR3 length equals 17 residues. V lost 5 bases, J lost 1 base, and 20 bases lay in between. CDR1 and CDR2 from the germline V gene are SEHNR and FQNEAQ (reference sequence). The CDR3 here is CASSPPSGRLSQETQYF. The CDR3 DNA sequence: TGTGCCAGCAGCCCCCCTTCGGGGAGGCTGTCCCAAGAGACCCAGTACTTC. Based on the CDR3 plus reference TRBV7-9 and TRBJ2-5, the full variable domain is DTGVSQNPRHKITKRGQNVTFRCDPISEHNRLYWYRQTLGQGPEFLTYFQNEAQLEKSRLLSDRFSAERPKGSFSTLEIQRTEQGDSAMYLCASSPPSGRLSQETQYFGPGTRLLVL.

This clonotype was counted at least ten times. This sequence joins TRBV29-1 and TRBJ2-4; the D is unclear. The length of the CDR3 is 13 residues. Germline V gives CDR1 SQVTM, CDR2 ANQGSEA. Deletions cut 4 bases from V and 2 bases from J, with 9 bases between. The CDR3 nucleotides are TGCAGCGTTGTGGTCGATACCAAAAACATTCAGTACTTC. Protein sequence: CSVVVDTKNIQYF.

This clonotype showed up many times. The CDR3 loop reads CASSVVSGDEQYF. The CDR3 bases are TGTGCCAGCAGCGTAGTATCTGGGGACGAGCAGTACTTC. V gene TRBV9 combines with J gene TRBJ2-7; no clear D gene. This CDR3 region has 13 residues. Per the germline V gene, CDR1 is SGDLS and CDR2 is YYNGEE. The germline V and J ends were trimmed by 0 bases and 5 bases, with 9 bases remaining between them.

In this sample, this clonotype turned up many times. J is TRBJ1-1 and V is TRBV25-1; D is ambiguous. V shed 2 bases and J shed 8 bases, with 12 bases lying between them. CDR3 length: 13 amino acids. In germline, CDR1 is MGHDK, CDR2 SYGVNS. CDR3 residues: CASSEAPGGEAFF. For the CDR3, the DNA is TGTGCCAGCAGTGAAGCCCCCGGAGGCGAAGCTTTCTTT.

This clonotype was seen ten or more times. CDR3: CASSPNYQPQHF. CDR3 sequence (DNA): TGTGCCAGCAGTCCAAATTATCAGCCCCAGCATTTT. The rearrangement joins TRBV28 to TRBJ1-5; D uncertain. The germline V gene has CDR1 MDHEN and CDR2 SYDVKM. V lost 5 bases and J 5 bases, leaving 7 bases between the germline ends. This CDR3 spans 12 amino acids.

This clonotype was seen ten or more times. The chain has TRBV7-2 and TRBJ1-6, with TRBD1 matching 7 bases. Germline CDR1 and CDR2: SGHTA and FQGNSA. The CDR3 spans 13 residues. The trim removed 10 bases at V and 10 bases at J, leaving 10 bases unmatched. The CDR3 loop reads CATRIDRVSPLHF. The CDR3 DNA reads TGTGCCACCAGGATCGACAGGGTCTCACCCCTCCACTTT.

V gene TRBV29-1 combines with J gene TRBJ2-2; 8 bases are shared with TRBD2. The germline V gene has CDR1 SQVTM and CDR2 ANQGSEA. V was pared by 7 bases and J by 5 bases, with 6 bases of the junction left unmatched. This CDR3 contains 13 residues. CDR3 nucleotide sequence: TGCAGCGCCGGGGGGGGGATAACCGGGGAGCTGTTTTTT. Residues: CSAGGGITGELFF.

The sample holds a few counts of this clonotype. It may be a read error: a sequence one base away is much more abundant. This chain connects TRBV6-5 to TRBJ1-5; D call uncertain. CDR1 MNHEY and CDR2 SVGAGI come from the germline V gene. The CDR3 loop spans 18 amino acids. The ends were cut back, 5 bases at V and 0 bases at J, with 20 bases in the middle. DNA of the CDR3: TGTGCCAGCAGTCCCTCCCAAAGGGAACGTTATAGCAATCAGCCCCAGCATTTT. It codes for CASSPSQRERYSNQPQHF.

This clonotype was counted many times. The rearrangement joins TRBV5-6 to TRBJ2-1; 9 bases are shared with TRBD2. The trim removed 0 bases at V and 4 bases at J, leaving 8 bases unmatched. Germline-derived CDR1 and CDR2 are SGHDT and YYEEEE. The CDR3 sequence is 17 residues long. CDR3 nucleotide sequence: TGTGCCAGCAGCTTGGCCTCGGCTAGCGGGGAGTACAATGAGCAGTTCTTC. Translation: CASSLASASGEYNEQFF.

This clonotype was recorded at least ten times. The CDR3 DNA is TGTGCCAGCAGCTTATCTGAGGGTCAAAGGACAGATACGCAGTATTTT. Encoded protein: CASSLSEGQRTDTQYF. The chain links TRBV7-9 to TRBJ2-3; D might be TRBD2 (5 bases). This CDR3 spans 16 amino acids. Per germline, CDR1 SEHNR and CDR2 FQNEAQ (reference sequence). Between the trimmed V and J ends, which lost 2 bases and 3 bases, there was a span of 15 bases. Filled out from reference TRBV7-9 and TRBJ2-3, the complete variable domain reads DTGVSQNPRHKITKRGQNVTFRCDPISEHNRLYWYRQTLGQGPEFLTYFQNEAQLEKSRLLSDRFSAERPKGSFSTLEIQRTEQGDSAMYLCASSLSEGQRTDTQYFGPGTRLTVL.

This clonotype was detected ten times or more. This sequence joins TRBV5-1 and TRBJ2-1, with 7 bases matching TRBD1. CDR1 and CDR2 from the germline V gene are SGHRS and YFSETQ. CDR3 length: 16 amino acids. Germline trimming cut 3 bases from V and 9 bases from J; bases unmatched to any gene: 15. CDR3 nucleotides: TGCGCCAGCAGCTATGGACAGGTGAAGGTATTCGGTGAGCAGTTCTTC. Translated, it gives CASSYGQVKVFGEQFF.

V usage is TRBV5-4 and J usage is TRBJ2-7; 9 positions agree with TRBD1. J was trimmed by 3 bases and V by 4 bases; bases with no gene match: 11. CDR1 is SGHNT, CDR2 YYREEE, per germline (reference sequence). CDR3 length equals 16 residues. The CDR3 is CASSGRTGVIDYEQYF. CDR3 nucleotides: TGTGCCAGCAGCGGGAGGACAGGGGTTATCGACTACGAGCAGTACTTC.

This clonotype showed up many times. The V gene is TRBV6-5, the J gene TRBJ1-1; D gene uncertain. CDR1 is MNHEY, CDR2 SVGAGI, per germline. V dropped 4 bases and J dropped 1 base, with 10 bases sitting between them. This CDR3 region has 14 residues. Here the CDR3 DNA reads TGTGCCAGCAGTTCCCTGGGCCCGAACACTGAAGCTTTCTTT. As protein: CASSSLGPNTEAFF.